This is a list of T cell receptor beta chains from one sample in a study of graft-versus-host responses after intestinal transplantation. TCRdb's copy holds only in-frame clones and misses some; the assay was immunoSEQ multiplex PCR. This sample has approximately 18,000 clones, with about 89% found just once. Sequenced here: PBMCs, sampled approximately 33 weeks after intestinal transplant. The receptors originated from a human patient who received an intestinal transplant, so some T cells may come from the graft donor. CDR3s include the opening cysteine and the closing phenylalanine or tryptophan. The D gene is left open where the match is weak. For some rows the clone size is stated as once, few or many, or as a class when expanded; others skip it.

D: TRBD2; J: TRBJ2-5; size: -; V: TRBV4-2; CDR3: CASSQESSGGAETQYF; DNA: TGTGCCAGCAGCCAAGAGTCTAGCGGGGGGGCGGAGACCCAGTACTTC
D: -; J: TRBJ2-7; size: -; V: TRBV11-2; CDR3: CASSLMGQKQYF; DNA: TGTGCCAGCAGCTTAATGGGGCAAAAGCAGTACTTC
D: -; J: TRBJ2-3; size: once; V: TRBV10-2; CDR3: CASGRREGTDTQYF; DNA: TGCGCCAGCGGCCGACGGGAAGGCACAGATACGCAGTATTTT
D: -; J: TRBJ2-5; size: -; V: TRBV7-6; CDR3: CASSLVSGNRETQYF; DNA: TGTGCCAGCAGCTTAGTATCTGGTAACAGGGAGACCCAGTACTTC
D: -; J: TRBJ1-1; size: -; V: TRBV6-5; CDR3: CASSWTQWEGTEAFF; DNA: TGTGCCAGCAGTTGGACACAGTGGGAAGGAACTGAAGCTTTCTTT
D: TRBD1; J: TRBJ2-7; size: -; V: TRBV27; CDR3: CAAGRLALRGLNEQYF; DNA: TGTGCCGCGGGTAGGTTGGCGTTAAGGGGGCTGAACGAGCAGTACTTC
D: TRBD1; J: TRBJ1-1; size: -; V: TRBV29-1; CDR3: CSYRQGMNTEAFF; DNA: TGCAGCTATAGACAGGGAATGAACACTGAAGCTTTCTTT
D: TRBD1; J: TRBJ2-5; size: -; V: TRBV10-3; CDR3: CATTGTGISETQYF; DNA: TGTGCCACGACCGGGACAGGGATTTCGGAGACCCAGTACTTC
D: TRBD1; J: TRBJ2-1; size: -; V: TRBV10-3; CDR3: CAISTGQGGNEQFF; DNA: TGTGCCATCTCGACGGGACAGGGGGGCAATGAGCAGTTCTTC
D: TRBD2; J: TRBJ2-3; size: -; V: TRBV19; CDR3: CASNWGGGADTQYF; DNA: TGTGCCAGTAACTGGGGGGGAGGCGCAGATACGCAGTATTTT
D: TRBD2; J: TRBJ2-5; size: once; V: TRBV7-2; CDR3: CASERGPQETQYF; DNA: TGTGCCAGCGAGCGGGGGCCCCAAGAGACCCAGTACTTC
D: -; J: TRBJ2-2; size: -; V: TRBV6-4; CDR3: CASSEVGFASGELFF; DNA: TGTGCCAGCAGTGAGGTGGGGTTCGCCTCCGGGGAGCTGTTTTTT
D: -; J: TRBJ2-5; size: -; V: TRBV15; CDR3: CATSRAVGADQETQYF; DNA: TGTGCCACCAGCAGAGCAGTCGGGGCAGACCAAGAGACCCAGTACTTC
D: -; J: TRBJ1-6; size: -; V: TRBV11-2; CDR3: CASSPSGGNSPLHF; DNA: TGTGCCAGCAGCCCCTCGGGGGGTAATTCACCCCTCCACTTT
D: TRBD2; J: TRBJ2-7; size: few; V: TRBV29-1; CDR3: CSVALRGGEQYF; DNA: TGCAGCGTTGCCCTGCGGGGGGGGGAGCAGTACTTC
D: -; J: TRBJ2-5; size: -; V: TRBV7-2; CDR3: CASSATLRGGETQYF; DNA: TGTGCCAGCAGCGCGACACTCAGGGGGGGAGAGACCCAGTACTTC
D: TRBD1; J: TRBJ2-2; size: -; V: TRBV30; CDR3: CAWFSGQGDAGELFF; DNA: TGTGCCTGGTTTTCCGGACAGGGAGACGCCGGGGAGCTGTTTTTT
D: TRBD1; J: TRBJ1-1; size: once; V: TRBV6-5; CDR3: CASSYTTGEAFF; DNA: TGTGCCAGCAGTTACACGACAGGGGAGGCTTTCTTT
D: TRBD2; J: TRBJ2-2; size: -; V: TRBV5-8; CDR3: CASSRGTSVNTGELFF; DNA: TGTGCCAGCAGCAGGGGGACTAGCGTGAACACCGGGGAGCTGTTTTTT
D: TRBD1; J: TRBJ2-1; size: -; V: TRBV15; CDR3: CATSRDPWDLDRAYNEQFF; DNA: TGTGCCACCAGCAGAGATCCTTGGGACCTGGACAGGGCGTACAATGAGCAGTTCTTC
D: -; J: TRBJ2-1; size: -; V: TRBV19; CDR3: CASSIDTREQFF; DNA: TGTGCCAGTAGTATAGATACGAGGGAGCAGTTCTTC
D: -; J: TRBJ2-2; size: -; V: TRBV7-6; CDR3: CASSAQGNTGELFF; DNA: TGTGCCAGCAGCGCACAGGGGAACACCGGGGAGCTGTTTTTT
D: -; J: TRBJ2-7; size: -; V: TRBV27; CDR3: CASSFVGRDYEQYF; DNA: TGTGCCAGCAGTTTTGTAGGGCGCGACTACGAGCAGTACTTC
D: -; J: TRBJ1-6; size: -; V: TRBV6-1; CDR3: CASSRLNSPLHF; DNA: TGTGCCAGCTCCCGACTGAATTCACCCCTCCACTTT
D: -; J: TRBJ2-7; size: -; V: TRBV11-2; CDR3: CASSAGTAYEQYF; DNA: TGTGCCAGCAGCGCCGGGACGGCCTACGAGCAGTACTTC
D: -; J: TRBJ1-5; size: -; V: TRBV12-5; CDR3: CASGLPSRGDFVLGQPQHF; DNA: TGTGCTAGTGGTTTGCCCTCCCGCGGGGATTTTGTTTTGGGTCAGCCCCAGCATTTT
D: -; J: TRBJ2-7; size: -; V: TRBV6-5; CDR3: CASSSEGQIPYEQYF; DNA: TGTGCCAGCAGTTCCGAAGGACAGATTCCCTACGAGCAGTACTTC
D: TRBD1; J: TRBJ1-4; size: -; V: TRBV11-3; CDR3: CASSPTTGVGGNEKLFF; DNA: TGTGCCAGCAGCCCTACGACAGGGGTGGGAGGTAATGAAAAACTGTTTTTT
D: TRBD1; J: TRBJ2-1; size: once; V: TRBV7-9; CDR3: CASSPWVGTGYNEQFF; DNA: TGTGCCAGCAGCCCTTGGGTGGGGACAGGGTACAATGAGCAGTTCTTC
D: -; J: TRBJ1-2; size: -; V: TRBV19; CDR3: CASSLTGSPSVYGYTF; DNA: TGTGCCAGTAGCCTTACAGGGTCACCGTCCGTCTATGGCTACACCTTC
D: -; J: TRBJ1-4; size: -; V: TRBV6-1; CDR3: CASSDVEGGNEKLFF; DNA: TGTGCCAGCAGTGATGTTGAGGGGGGAAATGAAAAACTGTTTTTT
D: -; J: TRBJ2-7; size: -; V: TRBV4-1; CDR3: CASSQDLGSYEQYF; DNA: TGCGCCAGCAGCCAAGATCTGGGCAGCTACGAGCAGTACTTC
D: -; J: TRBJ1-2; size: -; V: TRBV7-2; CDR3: CASSLGGVYGYTF; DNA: TGTGCCAGCAGCTTGGGCGGGGTTTACGGTTACACCTTC
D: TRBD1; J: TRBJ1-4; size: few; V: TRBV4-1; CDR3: CASSWGTGKKYGEKLFF; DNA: TGCGCCAGCAGCTGGGGGACAGGGAAAAAGTACGGTGAAAAACTGTTTTTT
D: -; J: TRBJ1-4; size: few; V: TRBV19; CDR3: CASSIGQGSGKLFF; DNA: TGTGCCAGTAGTATCGGGCAGGGTTCAGGGAAACTGTTTTTT
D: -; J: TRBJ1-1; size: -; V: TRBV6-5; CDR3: CASAGANTEAFF; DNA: TGTGCCAGCGCTGGAGCGAACACTGAAGCTTTCTTT
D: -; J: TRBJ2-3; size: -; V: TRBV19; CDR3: CASSILKTDTQYF; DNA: TGTGCCAGTAGTATATTAAAAACAGATACGCAGTATTTT
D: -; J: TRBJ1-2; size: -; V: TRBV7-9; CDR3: CASSLGDLYGYTF; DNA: TGTGCCAGCAGTTTAGGGGATCTCTATGGCTACACCTTC
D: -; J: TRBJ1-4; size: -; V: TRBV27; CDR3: CASSSSLAGEKLFF; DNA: TGTGCCAGCAGTTCTAGCCTGGCAGGAGAAAAACTGTTTTTT
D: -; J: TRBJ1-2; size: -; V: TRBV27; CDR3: CASVPTRGRLFHYGYTF; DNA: TGTGCCAGCGTACCTACCAGGGGCAGATTATTCCACTATGGCTACACCTTC
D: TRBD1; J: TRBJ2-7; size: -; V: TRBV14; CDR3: CASSLWDRDYYEQYF; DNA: TGTGCCAGCAGCCTCTGGGACAGGGACTACTACGAGCAGTACTTC
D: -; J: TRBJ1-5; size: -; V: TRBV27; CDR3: CASSLLGGNQPQHF; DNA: TGTGCCAGCAGTTTATTGGGTGGGAATCAGCCCCAGCATTTT
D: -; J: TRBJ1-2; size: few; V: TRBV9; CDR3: CASSEIGVSGYTF; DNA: TGTGCCAGCAGCGAGATCGGGGTTTCTGGCTACACCTTC
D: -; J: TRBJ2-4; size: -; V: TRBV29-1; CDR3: CSVGIQGEVIQYF; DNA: TGCAGCGTTGGGATTCAGGGAGAGGTCATTCAGTACTTC
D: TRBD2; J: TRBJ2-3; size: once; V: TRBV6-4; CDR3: CASSPTSGAVDTQYF; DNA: TGTGCCAGCAGCCCGACTAGCGGGGCAGTAGATACGCAGTATTTT
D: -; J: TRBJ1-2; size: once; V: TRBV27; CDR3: CASSLSGGFYGYTF; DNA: TGTGCCAGCAGTCTCTCTGGCGGGTTCTATGGCTACACCTTC
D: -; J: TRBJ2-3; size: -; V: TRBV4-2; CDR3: CASSADFSLAGDTQYF; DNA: TGTGCCAGCAGCGCGGACTTCTCCCTCGCGGGAGATACGCAGTATTTT
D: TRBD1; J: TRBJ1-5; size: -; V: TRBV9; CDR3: CASSHRDRATPGNQPQHF; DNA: TGTGCCAGCAGCCACCGGGACAGGGCCACCCCAGGGAATCAGCCCCAGCATTTT
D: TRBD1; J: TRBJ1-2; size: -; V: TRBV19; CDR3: CASRDRGSYGYTF; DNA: TGTGCCAGTCGGGACAGGGGGAGCTATGGCTACACCTTC
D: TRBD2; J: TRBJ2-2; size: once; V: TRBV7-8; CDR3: CASNPSGGVGANTGELFF; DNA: TGTGCCAGCAACCCTAGCGGGGGGGTCGGTGCGAACACCGGGGAGCTGTTTTTT
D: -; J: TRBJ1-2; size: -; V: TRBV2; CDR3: CASRGGGYYGYTF; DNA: TGTGCCAGCAGGGGCGGGGGCTACTATGGCTACACCTTC
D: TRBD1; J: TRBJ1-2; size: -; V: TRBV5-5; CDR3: CASSSGTGGYGYTF; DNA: TGTGCCAGCAGCTCAGGGACAGGGGGCTATGGCTACACCTTC